This T cell receptor (beta chain) was profiled in a study of T cell repertoires in ileal Crohn's disease. Across the whole study: Median disease duration was about 8.5 years; approximately 32% smoked at surgery.

In its sample, this clone was seen once. Method: immunoSEQ multiplex PCR; TCRdb's copy keeps in-frame clones and lacks some. The sample carries some 15,000 clones, roughly 85% recorded once. The CDR3 is 13 amino acids. J lost 6 bases, V lost 3 bases, and 3 bases had no gene match. The germline V gene encodes CDR1 GTSNPN and CDR2 SVGIG (reference sequence). This chain uses TRBV30 with TRBJ2-1; 9 nucleotides align to TRBD2. The origin of this receptor is an adult with Crohn's disease. Material: ileal tissue. The CDR3 bases are TGTGCCTGGAGACGAGCGGGAGGCAATGAGCAGTTCTTC. It yields the protein CAWRRAGGNEQFF.